A single sample is the source of the 3 T cell receptor beta chains below, sequenced in a study of blood T cell repertoires in COVID-19. Sequencing was performed with immunoSEQ multiplex PCR; in TCRdb, only in-frame clones are kept and a portion is missing. Of approximately 250,000 clones listed, around 83% are singletons. The material sequenced was peripheral blood. The source is a woman in her thirties or forties who had recovered from COVID-19.

The genes are TRBV7-6 and TRBJ1-5; 9 bases fit TRBD1. There are 17 residues in the CDR3. V lost 2 bases, J lost 1 base, and 6 bases stayed unmatched. Per germline, CDR1 SGHVS and CDR2 FNYEAQ. The CDR3 is CASSLSMGQGSNQPQHF. The CDR3 DNA reads TGTGCCAGCAGCTTATCAATGGGACAGGGAAGCAATCAGCCCCAGCATTTT.

V is TRBV5-4 and J is TRBJ1-3; 8 bases align to TRBD1. There are 16 residues in the CDR3. V dropped 4 bases and J dropped 0; count of bases not matched to a gene: 6. CDR1 is SGHNT, CDR2 YYREEE, per germline (reference sequence). This chain's CDR3 is CASSAGQANSGNTIYF. CDR3 nucleotide sequence: TGTGCCAGCAGCGCGGGACAGGCAAACTCTGGAAACACCATATATTTT.

The chain couples TRBV2 to TRBJ2-3; the match to TRBD1 covers 9 bases. The germline gives CDR1 SNHLY, CDR2 FYNNEI. The trim removed 6 bases at V and 4 bases at J, leaving 5 bases unmatched. The CDR3 has 14 amino acids. The CDR3 sequence is CASRPGQGPDTQYF. In DNA, the CDR3 is TGTGCCAGCAGGCCGGGACAGGGACCAGATACGCAGTATTTT. The full variable domain, completed using reference TRBV2 and TRBJ2-3, is EPEVTQTPSHQVTQMGQEVILRCVPISNHLYFYWYRQILGQKVEFLVSFYNNEISEKSEIFDDQFSVERPDGSNFTLKIRSTKLEDSAMYFCASRPGQGPDTQYFGPGTRLTVL.